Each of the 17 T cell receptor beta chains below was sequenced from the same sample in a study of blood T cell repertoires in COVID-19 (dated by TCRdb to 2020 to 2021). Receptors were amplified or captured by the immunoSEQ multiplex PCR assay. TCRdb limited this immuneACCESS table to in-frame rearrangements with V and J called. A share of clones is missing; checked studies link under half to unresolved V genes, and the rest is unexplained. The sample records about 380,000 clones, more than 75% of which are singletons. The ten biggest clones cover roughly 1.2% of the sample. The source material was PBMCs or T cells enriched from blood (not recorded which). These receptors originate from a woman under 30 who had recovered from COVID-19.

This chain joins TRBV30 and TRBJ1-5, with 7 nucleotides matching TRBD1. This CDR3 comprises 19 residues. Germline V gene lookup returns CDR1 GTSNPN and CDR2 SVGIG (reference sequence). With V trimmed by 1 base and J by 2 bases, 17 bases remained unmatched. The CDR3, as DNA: TGTGCCTGGAGTGCCCCAGGGGGACGAATCTGGGATGGCAATCAGCCCCAGCATTTT. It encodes CAWSAPGGRIWDGNQPQHF.

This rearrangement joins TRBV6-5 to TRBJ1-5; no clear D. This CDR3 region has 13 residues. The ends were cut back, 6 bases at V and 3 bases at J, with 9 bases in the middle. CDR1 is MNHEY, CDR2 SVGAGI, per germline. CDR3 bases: TGTGCCAGCAGCGTCGAACTCAATCAGCCCCAGCATTTT. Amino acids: CASSVELNQPQHF.

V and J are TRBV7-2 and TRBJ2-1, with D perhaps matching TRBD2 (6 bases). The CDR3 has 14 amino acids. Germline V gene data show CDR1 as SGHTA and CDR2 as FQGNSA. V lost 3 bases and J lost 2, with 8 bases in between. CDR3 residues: CASSFRGTYNEQFF. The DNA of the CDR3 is TGTGCCAGCAGCTTCCGCGGGACCTACAATGAGCAGTTCTTC. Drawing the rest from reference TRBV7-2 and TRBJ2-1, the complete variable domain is GAGVSQSPSNKVTEKGKDVELRCDPISGHTALYWYRQSLGQGLEFLIYFQGNSAPDKSGLPSDRFSAERTGGSVSTLTIQRTQQEDSAVYLCASSFRGTYNEQFFGPGTRLTVL.

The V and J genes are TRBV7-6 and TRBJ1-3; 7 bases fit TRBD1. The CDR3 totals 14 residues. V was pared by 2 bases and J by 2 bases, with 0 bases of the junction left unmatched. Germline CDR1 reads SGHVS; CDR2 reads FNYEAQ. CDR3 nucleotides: TGTGCCAGCAGCTTAACAGGGGCTGGAAACACCATATATTTT. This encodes CASSLTGAGNTIYF.

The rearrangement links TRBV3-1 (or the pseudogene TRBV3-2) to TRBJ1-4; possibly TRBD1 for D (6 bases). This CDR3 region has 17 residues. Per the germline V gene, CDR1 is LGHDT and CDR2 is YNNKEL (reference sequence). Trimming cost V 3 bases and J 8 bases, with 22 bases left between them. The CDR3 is CASSQLVNGQIGEKLFF. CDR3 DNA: TGTGCCAGCAGCCAGCTGGTAAATGGACAGATAGGAGAAAAACTGTTTTTT.

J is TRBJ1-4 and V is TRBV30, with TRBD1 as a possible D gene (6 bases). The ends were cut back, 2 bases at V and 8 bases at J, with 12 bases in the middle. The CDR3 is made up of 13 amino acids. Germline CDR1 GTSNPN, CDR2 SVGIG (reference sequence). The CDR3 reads CAWSFQQGEKLFF. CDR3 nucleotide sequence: TGTGCCTGGAGTTTCCAACAGGGAGAAAAACTGTTTTTT. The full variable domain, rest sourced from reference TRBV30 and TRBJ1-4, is SQTIHQWPATLVQPVGSPLSLECTVEGTSNPNLYWYRQAAGRGLQLLFYSVGIGQISSEVPQNLSASRPQDRQFILSSKKLLLSDSGFYLCAWSFQQGEKLFFGSGTQLSVL.

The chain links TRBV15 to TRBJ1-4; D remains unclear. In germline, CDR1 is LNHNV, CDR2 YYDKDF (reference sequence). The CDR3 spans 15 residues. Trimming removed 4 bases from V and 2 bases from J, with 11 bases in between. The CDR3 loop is CATSKYMATNEKLFF. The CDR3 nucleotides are TGTGCCACCAGCAAATATATGGCCACTAATGAAAAACTGTTTTTT.

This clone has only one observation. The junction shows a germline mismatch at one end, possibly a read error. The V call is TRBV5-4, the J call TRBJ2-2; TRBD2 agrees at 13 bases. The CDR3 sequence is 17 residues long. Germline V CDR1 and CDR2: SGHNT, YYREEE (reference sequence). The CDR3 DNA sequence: TGTGCCCGCAGCTTGGTACTAGCGGGGGGGGACACCGGGGAGCTGTTTTTT. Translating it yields CARSLVLAGGDTGELFF.

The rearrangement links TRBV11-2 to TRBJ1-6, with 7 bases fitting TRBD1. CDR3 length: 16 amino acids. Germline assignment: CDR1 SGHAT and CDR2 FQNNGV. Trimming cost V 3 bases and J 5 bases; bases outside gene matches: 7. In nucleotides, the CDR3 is TGTGCCAGCAGCTTGGAAGGGGGCGCCGATAATTCACCCCTCCACTTT. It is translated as CASSLEGGADNSPLHF.

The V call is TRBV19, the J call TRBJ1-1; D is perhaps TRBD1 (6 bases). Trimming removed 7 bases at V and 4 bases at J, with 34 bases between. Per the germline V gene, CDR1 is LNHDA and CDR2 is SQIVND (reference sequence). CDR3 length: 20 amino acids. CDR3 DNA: TGTGCCAGTATATTAACTCGGATCGGGGGGCGAATAGTTCGACGCACTGAAGCTTTCTTT. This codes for CASILTRIGGRIVRRTEAFF. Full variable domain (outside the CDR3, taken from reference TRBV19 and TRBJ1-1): DGGITQSPKYLFRKEGQNVTLSCEQNLNHDAMYWYRQDPGQGLRLIYYSQIVNDFQKGDIAEGYSVSREKKESFPLTVTSAQKNPTAFYLCASILTRIGGRIVRRTEAFFGQGTRLTVV.

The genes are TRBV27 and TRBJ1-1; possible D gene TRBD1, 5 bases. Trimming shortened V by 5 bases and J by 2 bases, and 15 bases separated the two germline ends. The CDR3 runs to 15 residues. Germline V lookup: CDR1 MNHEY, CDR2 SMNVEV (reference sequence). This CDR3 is CASSAGGGLNTEAFF. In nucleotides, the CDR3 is TGTGCCAGCAGTGCGGGGGGTGGCCTAAACACTGAAGCTTTCTTT.

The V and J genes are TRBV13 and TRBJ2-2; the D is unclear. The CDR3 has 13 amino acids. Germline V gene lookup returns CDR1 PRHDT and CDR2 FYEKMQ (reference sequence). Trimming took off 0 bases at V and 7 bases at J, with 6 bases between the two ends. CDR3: CASSLGRVGELFF. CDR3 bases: TGTGCCAGCAGCTTAGGCCGGGTCGGGGAGCTGTTTTTT.

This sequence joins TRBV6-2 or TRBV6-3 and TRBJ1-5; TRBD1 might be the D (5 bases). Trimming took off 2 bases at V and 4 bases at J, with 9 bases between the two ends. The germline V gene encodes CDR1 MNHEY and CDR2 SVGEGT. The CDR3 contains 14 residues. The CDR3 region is CASSYPRQNQPQHF. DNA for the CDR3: TGTGCCAGCAGTTACCCCCGACAGAATCAGCCCCAGCATTTT.

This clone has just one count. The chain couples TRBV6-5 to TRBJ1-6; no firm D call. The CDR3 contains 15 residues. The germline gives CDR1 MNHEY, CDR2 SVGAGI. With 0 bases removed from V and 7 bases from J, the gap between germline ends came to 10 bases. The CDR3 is CASSYSRVLNSPLHF. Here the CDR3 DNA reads TGTGCCAGCAGTTACTCGCGGGTCTTAAATTCACCCCTCCACTTT.

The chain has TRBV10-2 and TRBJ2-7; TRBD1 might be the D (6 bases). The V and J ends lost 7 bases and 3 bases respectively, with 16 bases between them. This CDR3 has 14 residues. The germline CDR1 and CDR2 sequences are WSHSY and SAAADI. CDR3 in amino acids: CASIMGRGNYEQYF. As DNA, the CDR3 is TGCGCCAGCATTATGGGCAGGGGCAACTACGAGCAGTACTTC.

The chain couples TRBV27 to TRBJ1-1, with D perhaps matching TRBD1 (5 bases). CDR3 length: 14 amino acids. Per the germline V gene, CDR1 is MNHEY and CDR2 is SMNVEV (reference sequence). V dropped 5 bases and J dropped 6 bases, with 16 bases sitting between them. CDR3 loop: CASSPRGWGAEAFF. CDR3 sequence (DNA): TGTGCCAGCAGTCCCCGGGGGTGGGGCGCTGAAGCTTTCTTT.

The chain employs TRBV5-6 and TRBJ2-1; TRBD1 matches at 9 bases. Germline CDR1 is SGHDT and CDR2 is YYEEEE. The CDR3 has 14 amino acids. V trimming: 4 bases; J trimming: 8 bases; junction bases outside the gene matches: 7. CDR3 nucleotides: TGTGCCAGCAGCCACGGACAGGGGAGGGATGAGCAGTTCTTC. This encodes CASSHGQGRDEQFF.